A single T cell receptor (beta chain) is shown here with its context. This entry belongs to a study of T cell changes during pregnancy in multiple sclerosis. TCRdb keeps only in-frame clones here, not all; method: immunoSEQ multiplex PCR. The sample has about 50,000 clones; 92% are singletons. This CDR3 region has 16 residues. Germline values: CDR1 MGHRA, CDR2 YSYEKL. The V and J ends lost 0 bases and 7 bases respectively, with 15 bases between them. Source: CD4+ T cells from peripheral blood mononuclear cells, taken in the second trimester of pregnancy. This TCR came from a female donor with multiple sclerosis, enrolled in a pregnancy study. The chain has TRBV4-1 and TRBJ1-4, with D unclear. CDR3 protein: CASSQESTVRGEKLFF. The CDR3 bases are TGCGCCAGCAGCCAAGAATCGACCGTCCGGGGTGAAAAACTGTTTTTT.